Below are 19 T cell receptor beta chains sequenced from a single sample in a study of blood T cells in healthy people across ages. For the second PCR, which ran for roughly 6 to 12 cycles, a sample-barcoded 5' primer and a J-beta primer mix were used. In TCRdb, the 5' RACE reads were re-called with MiXCR into one record per CDR3 protein. In the table there are 700,000 to 900,000 distinct CDR3 sequences, 50% to 65% of which are singletons. The sequenced sample consisted of blood. Receptors were obtained from a man at least 80 years old in good health.

J is TRBJ1-1 and V is TRBV27, with a tentative D call TRBD1 (5 bases). The CDR3 is 14 amino acids. Deletions cut 3 bases from V and 4 bases from J, with 12 bases between. Germline assignment: CDR1 MNHEY and CDR2 SMNVEV (reference sequence). The CDR3 region has the DNA TGTGCCAGCAGTTTTTGGGGGGGAGCCACTGAAGCTTTCTTT. Its translation is CASSFWGGATEAFF.

The chain employs TRBV5-1 and TRBJ1-5, with 9 bases identical to TRBD1. The junction had 9 bases not matched to a gene; V was cut back by 4 bases and J by 7 bases. The CDR3 is made up of 15 amino acids. Looked up from germline, CDR1 is SGHRS and CDR2 is YFSETQ. The DNA of the CDR3 is TGCGCCAGCAGCCCACAGGGGGCAAGCGAACAGCCCCAGCATTTT. It encodes CASSPQGASEQPQHF.

V and J are TRBV5-1 and TRBJ2-5; the D is unclear. CDR3 length: 13 residues. The V and J ends lost 0 bases and 3 bases respectively, with 6 bases between them. CDR1 and CDR2 from the germline V gene are SGHRS and YFSETQ. The CDR3 here is CASSLAHKETQYF. In DNA form, the CDR3 reads TGCGCCAGCAGCTTGGCTCACAAAGAGACCCAGTACTTC.

The chain carries TRBV7-2 and TRBJ2-1; D may be TRBD2 (6 bases). V was shortened by 8 bases and J by 5 bases, with 16 bases between the two germline ends. The germline CDR1 and CDR2 sequences are SGHTA and FQGNSA. The CDR3 sequence is 14 residues long. CDR3 amino acids: CASAVGLLNNEQFF. The CDR3 DNA reads TGTGCCAGCGCGGTGGGACTGTTAAACAATGAGCAGTTCTTC.

The chain has TRBV7-2 and TRBJ1-4; no clear D. This CDR3 spans 14 amino acids. Between the trimmed V and J ends, which lost 4 bases and 0 bases, there was a span of 6 bases. From germline, CDR1 is SGHTA and CDR2 FQGNSA. The CDR3: CASSYTATNEKLFF. CDR3 coding DNA: TGTGCCAGCAGCTATACTGCAACTAATGAAAAACTGTTTTTT. The full variable domain, completed using reference TRBV7-2 and TRBJ1-4, is GAGVSQSPSNKVTEKGKDVELRCDPISGHTALYWYRQSLGQGLEFLIYFQGNSAPDKSGLPSDRFSAERTGGSVSTLTIQRTQQEDSAVYLCASSYTATNEKLFFGSGTQLSVL.

This chain links TRBV20-1 with TRBJ1-5, with D unclear. This CDR3 contains 15 residues. V dropped 0 bases and J dropped 0 bases, with 9 bases sitting between them. From germline, CDR1 is DFQATT and CDR2 SNEGSKA (reference sequence). In DNA, the CDR3 is TGCAGTGCTAGAGATTGGGCGGATAGCAATCAGCCCCAGCATTTT. It specifies CSARDWADSNQPQHF.

This clonotype appeared a single time. A read error may produce the germline difference seen at one junction end. The rearrangement joins TRBV20-1 to TRBJ2-3, with TRBD1 matching 7 bases. The germline V gene encodes CDR1 DFQATT and CDR2 SNEGSKA (reference sequence). The CDR3 covers 14 residues. CDR3 coding DNA: TGCAATGCTAGAGACAGGGCGAGCACAGATACGCAGTATTTT. Amino acids: CNARDRASTDTQYF.

The chain joins TRBV7-2 to TRBJ2-7; 8 bases align to TRBD2. The ends lost 3 bases at V and 2 bases at J; junction bases unmatched: 6. This CDR3 is 15 amino acids long. Germline CDR1 reads SGHTA; CDR2 reads FQGNSA. CDR3 in DNA: TGTGCCAGCAGCTTTAGCGGGACTACCCCCTACGAGCAGTACTTC. This codes for CASSFSGTTPYEQYF.

The rearrangement joins TRBV14 to TRBJ2-7, with D perhaps matching TRBD2 (5 bases). Germline V CDR1 and CDR2: SGHDN, FVKESK. V lost 0 bases, J lost 3 bases, and 12 bases lay in between. CDR3 size: 15 residues. As DNA, the CDR3 is TGTGCCAGCAGCCAAGAATACGGAGCGGACTACGAGCAGTACTTC. The encoded protein is CASSQEYGADYEQYF.

This clonotype turned up a few times. The genes are TRBV11-1 and TRBJ2-2, with D perhaps TRBD2 (7 bases). CDR1 and CDR2 (germline): SGHAT, FQDESV (reference sequence). Trimming left V 5 bases short and J 6 bases short, with 16 bases between. The CDR3 spans 15 residues. This chain's CDR3 is CASSRLSGGSGELFF. CDR3 sequence (DNA): TGTGCCAGCAGCCGACTGTCGGGGGGCTCCGGGGAGCTGTTTTTT.

This chain uses TRBV9 with TRBJ1-1, with D hard to call. Germline V gene data show CDR1 as SGDLS and CDR2 as YYNGEE. There are 13 residues in the CDR3. The V end lost 2 bases, the J end lost 0 bases, and 5 bases lay between the germline ends. CDR3 in DNA: TGTGCCAGCAGCGTCCAGATGAACACTGAAGCTTTCTTT. Amino acids: CASSVQMNTEAFF.

Comment on this clonotype: An end of the junction differs from the germline gene, which may be a read error. The chain joins TRBV7-9 to TRBJ2-4, with 11 bases identical to TRBD2. The CDR3 spans 16 residues. Per germline, CDR1 SEHNR and CDR2 FQNEAQ (reference sequence). The CDR3: CASSLELAGAQNIQYF. The DNA of the CDR3 is TGTGCCAGCAGCTTAGAACTAGCGGGAGCCCAAAACATTCAGTACTTC.

This clonotype appeared a few times. V is TRBV6-5 and J is TRBJ2-6; D may be TRBD2 (7 bases). Trimming pared 6 bases from V and 4 bases from J, leaving 10 bases between. Germline V gene data show CDR1 as MNHEY and CDR2 as SVGAGI. There are 14 residues in the CDR3. The CDR3 loop is CASSGGLGANVLTF. DNA of the CDR3: TGTGCCAGCAGCGGGGGGCTAGGGGCCAACGTCCTGACTTTC.

This clonotype was detected only a few times. The chain joins TRBV29-1 to TRBJ2-7; 8 bases are shared with TRBD2. Germline V gene lookup returns CDR1 SQVTM and CDR2 ANQGSEA. J was trimmed by 5 bases and V by 6 bases; bases with no gene match: 15. This CDR3 spans 15 amino acids. CDR3 amino acids: CSVGLAGSRPHEQYF. The CDR3 DNA sequence: TGCAGCGTCGGGCTAGCGGGTAGTAGGCCCCACGAGCAGTACTTC.

The chain carries TRBV29-1 and TRBJ1-4; the D is unclear. V was trimmed by 7 bases and J by 4 bases, leaving 13 bases between them. Germline loops: CDR1 SQVTM, CDR2 ANQGSEA. The CDR3 is 13 amino acids. The CDR3 nucleotides read TGCAGCGGTCGGAGAGTGGGTAATGAAAAACTGTTTTTT. It is translated as CSGRRVGNEKLFF.

There are a few counts of this clonotype. V and J are TRBV12-3 or TRBV12-4 and TRBJ2-6; possible D gene TRBD1, 5 bases. The CDR3 loop spans 16 amino acids. V shed 4 bases and J shed 1 base, with 11 bases lying between them. The CDR3 spells CASSSGRVSGANVLTF. CDR3 sequence (DNA): TGTGCCAGCAGTTCCGGCAGGGTGTCTGGGGCCAACGTCCTGACTTTC.

The genes are TRBV29-1 and TRBJ1-2; a possible D gene is TRBD1 (6 bases). Germline CDR1 SQVTM, CDR2 ANQGSEA. V was shortened by 5 bases and J by 5 bases, with 21 bases between the two germline ends. The CDR3 length is 15 residues. The CDR3 is CSVLIPGGQLYGYTF. The CDR3 DNA follows: TGCAGCGTTTTAATACCCGGCGGACAGCTATATGGCTACACCTTC.

The V gene is TRBV12-3 or TRBV12-4, the J gene TRBJ2-7; D is possibly TRBD1 (6 bases). The J call may be incorrect, as the DNA end agrees better with TRBJ2-5. The CDR3 loop spans 13 amino acids. The CDR3 protein is CASWGLGRETQYF. CDR3 nucleotides: TGTGCCAGCTGGGGGCTGGGTAGAGAGACCCAGTACTTC.

The chain recombines TRBV10-3 with TRBJ2-1, with a possible D match to TRBD2 (5 bases). This CDR3 contains 13 residues. V was cut by 4 bases and J by 7 bases, with 11 bases left in between. The germline V gene has CDR1 ENHRY and CDR2 SYGVKD. CDR3 sequence: CAISVRGNNEQFF. As DNA, the CDR3 is TGTGCCATCAGTGTCCGGGGAAATAATGAGCAGTTCTTC.